The 20 T cell receptor beta chains presented below share a single source sample, sequenced in a study of cytomegalovirus exposure and HLA in healthy donors. Assay used: immunoSEQ multiplex PCR; TCRdb lists only in-frame clones, some missing. Among roughly 65,000 clones listed, 90% to 95% were seen once. The sample was PBMCs. These receptors were collected from a man aged 18 to 30 in good health and CMV-seronegative.

The chain is built from TRBV11-3 and TRBJ2-5; D possibly corresponds to TRBD1 (6 bases). V gave up 5 bases and J gave up 1 base, with 11 bases separating them. Germline CDR1 reads SGHNT; CDR2 reads YENEEA. The CDR3 covers 14 residues. CDR3 residues: CASSEDRFQETQYF. CDR3 in DNA: TGTGCCAGCAGCGAAGACAGGTTCCAAGAGACCCAGTACTTC.

This chain joins TRBV6-5 and TRBJ2-7, with unresolved D. CDR1 and CDR2 from the germline V gene are MNHEY and SVGAGI. The CDR3 length is 13 residues. Between the trimmed V and J ends, which lost 7 bases and 5 bases, there was a span of 15 bases. The CDR3 region is CASKLKGVNEQYF. The CDR3 bases are TGTGCCAGCAAACTCAAAGGAGTAAACGAGCAGTACTTC.

The chain has TRBV23-1 and TRBJ2-7, with D possibly TRBD2 on 6 matching bases. TRBV23-1 is an ORF; its function is uncertain. Trimming stripped 3 bases from V and 6 bases from J, with 21 bases between. CDR3 size: 16 residues. CDR3 in amino acids: CASSHDSYKRVREQYF. CDR3 DNA sequence: TGCGCCAGCAGTCATGATTCATACAAGCGGGTCCGCGAGCAGTACTTC.

J is TRBJ1-2 and V is TRBV6-5; 8 nucleotides line up with TRBD1. The germline CDR1 and CDR2 sequences are MNHEY and SVGAGI. V shed 6 bases and J 1 base; nucleotides not matched to a gene: 4. The CDR3 extends over 14 amino acids. CDR3 sequence (DNA): TGTGCCAGCAGCTATACAGGGGGTAACTATGGCTACACCTTC. Amino acid sequence: CASSYTGGNYGYTF.

This chain joins TRBV7-9 and TRBJ2-2, with 8 bases lining up with TRBD2. The germline V gene encodes CDR1 SEHNR and CDR2 FQNEAQ (reference sequence). Trimming at V came to 2 bases and at J to 1 base, leaving 0 bases not matched to a gene. The CDR3 has 15 residues. The CDR3 region has the DNA TGTGCCAGCAGCTTAACTAGCGGGAACACCGGGGAGCTGTTTTTT. This codes for CASSLTSGNTGELFF.

This sequence joins TRBV14 and TRBJ1-1; D may be TRBD1 (5 bases). CDR1 and CDR2 from the germline V gene are SGHDN and FVKESK. This CDR3 is built from 13 residues. Deletions cut 2 bases from V and 5 bases from J, with 9 bases between. This chain's CDR3 is CASSQYKGTEAFF. In DNA, the CDR3 is TGTGCCAGCAGCCAATACAAGGGGACTGAAGCTTTCTTT.

This clone was observed once. The chain is built from TRBV5-6 and TRBJ1-4, with TRBD1 as a possible D gene (5 bases). V dropped 4 bases and J dropped 4 bases, with 26 bases sitting between them. The germline V gene has CDR1 SGHDT and CDR2 YYEEEE. This CDR3 region has 19 residues. The CDR3 DNA sequence: TGTGCCAGCAGCGGGGCTTTGCGAGGCCGCACCCCGGATAATGAAAAACTGTTTTTT. Its translation: CASSGALRGRTPDNEKLFF.

This rearrangement joins TRBV10-1 to TRBJ2-7; D might be TRBD1 (5 bases). Trimming removed 7 bases at V and 4 bases at J, with 17 bases between. The germline V gene has CDR1 WNHNN and CDR2 SYGVQD (reference sequence). The CDR3 is 14 amino acids. The CDR3, as DNA: TGCGCCAGCACCCCCTCCAGGGCACGGTACGAGCAGTACTTC. Its protein product is CASTPSRARYEQYF.

V is TRBV19 and J is TRBJ2-5; the D is unclear. Looked up from germline, CDR1 is LNHDA and CDR2 is SQIVND (reference sequence). This CDR3 contains 14 residues. Between the trimmed V and J ends, which lost 3 bases and 4 bases, there was a span of 12 bases. The CDR3 is CASSMQSSRETQYF. Written as DNA, the CDR3 is TGTGCCAGTAGTATGCAAAGCTCCCGAGAGACCCAGTACTTC. The entire variable domain, with the rest obtained from reference TRBV19 and TRBJ2-5, is as follows: DGGITQSPKYLFRKEGQNVTLSCEQNLNHDAMYWYRQDPGQGLRLIYYSQIVNDFQKGDIAEGYSVSREKKESFPLTVTSAQKNPTAFYLCASSMQSSRETQYFGPGTRLLVL.

The rearrangement uses TRBV18 and TRBJ2-7, with 7 bases identical to TRBD1. Trimming cost V 0 bases and J 1 base; bases outside gene matches: 3. This CDR3 has 15 residues. Looked up from germline, CDR1 is KGHSH and CDR2 is LQKENI. This chain's CDR3 is CASSPPPGQSYEQYF. CDR3 nucleotide sequence: TGTGCCAGCTCACCACCTCCGGGACAGTCCTACGAGCAGTACTTC.

This clone was observed once. Other DNA variants within this sample encode the same CDR3. The chain is built from TRBV9 and TRBJ2-5; a weak D match, TRBD2 (6 bases). The germline CDR1 and CDR2 sequences are SGDLS and YYNGEE. V gave up 2 bases and J gave up 4 bases, with 9 bases separating them. The CDR3 totals 13 residues. CDR3 sequence: CASSVGGGETQYF. In nucleotides, the CDR3 is TGTGCCAGCAGCGTGGGAGGAGGAGAGACCCAGTACTTC.

The rearrangement joins TRBV7-3 to TRBJ2-7, with D perhaps TRBD1 (6 bases). The CDR3 loop spans 16 amino acids. Trimming took off 1 base at V and 2 bases at J, with 15 bases between the two ends. Germline lookup yields CDR1 SGHTA and CDR2 FQGTGA. The CDR3 sequence is CASSLNEIGGPYEQYF. As DNA, the CDR3 is TGTGCCAGCAGCTTAAATGAGATTGGGGGCCCCTACGAGCAGTACTTC.

This clone has a single count. This chain uses TRBV7-2 with TRBJ2-7, with 8 bases aligning to TRBD1. This CDR3 is built from 13 residues. V shed 8 bases, J shed 3 bases, and the junction held 6 bases outside the gene matches. Germline CDR1 and CDR2: SGHTA and FQGNSA. The CDR3 coding sequence is TGTGCCAGCGTCTCCGGGACAGGCTACGAGCAGTACTTC. Protein product: CASVSGTGYEQYF.

The rearrangement joins TRBV6-6 to TRBJ2-7; TRBD2 matches 9 bases. CDR3 length: 13 residues. Per germline, CDR1 MNHNY and CDR2 SVGAGI (reference sequence). The J segment lost 7 bases and the V segment lost 6 bases, leaving 7 bases of the junction unmatched. The CDR3 is CASSPGLAWEQYF. The CDR3 region has the DNA TGTGCCAGCAGCCCGGGACTAGCTTGGGAGCAGTACTTC.

The rearrangement links TRBV10-3 to TRBJ2-5; possibly TRBD2 for D (5 bases). Trimming cost V 9 bases and J 5 bases, with 16 bases left between them. CDR3 length: 13 amino acids. Germline V gives CDR1 ENHRY, CDR2 SYGVKD. This CDR3 reads CAIARGSGETQYF. The CDR3 DNA is TGTGCCATTGCGAGAGGGTCGGGGGAGACCCAGTACTTC.

The V and J genes are TRBV5-1 and TRBJ2-7, with 11 bases fitting TRBD2. Trimming removed 4 bases from V and 6 bases from J; junction bases left unmatched: 9. From germline, CDR1 is SGHRS and CDR2 YFSETQ. This CDR3 contains 15 residues. The chain's CDR3 is CASSELSGRDGEQYF. CDR3 DNA: TGCGCCAGCAGCGAGCTTAGCGGGAGGGACGGCGAGCAGTACTTC.

This chain uses TRBV7-9 with TRBJ2-7, with D maybe TRBD2 (6 bases). CDR1 SEHNR and CDR2 FQNEAQ come from the germline V gene (reference sequence). V lost 5 bases, J lost 2 bases, and 19 bases lay in between. CDR3 length: 16 amino acids. CDR3 region: CASSPTLAGTTYEQYF. The CDR3 DNA is TGTGCCAGCAGCCCGACCCTTGCGGGGACCACCTACGAGCAGTACTTC.

V and J are TRBV4-3 and TRBJ2-2; maybe TRBD2 (5 bases). Germline V CDR1 and CDR2: LGHNA, YSLEER. The V end was cut by 0 bases, the J end by 1 base, with 9 bases between. There are 16 residues in the CDR3. The CDR3 bases are TGCGCCAGCAGCCAAGACCCTAGCTTGAACACCGGGGAGCTGTTTTTT. Protein product: CASSQDPSLNTGELFF.

The V and J genes are TRBV7-8 and TRBJ1-1; D uncertain. Germline V gene data show CDR1 as SGHVS and CDR2 as FQNEAQ. V was pared by 3 bases and J by 8 bases, with 13 bases between. This CDR3 contains 13 residues. The CDR3 DNA follows: TGTGCCAGCAGCTTCCCTGCGGGCGGGGAAGCTTTCTTT. Translation: CASSFPAGGEAFF.

There are a few counts of this clone. The chain is built from TRBV28 and TRBJ1-5; D call uncertain. The CDR3 has 14 residues. The germline V gene encodes CDR1 MDHEN and CDR2 SYDVKM. Deletions cut 5 bases from V and 7 bases from J, with 15 bases between. CDR3 sequence: CASSPSLGGQPQHF. CDR3 nucleotides: TGTGCCAGCAGTCCAAGCCTGGGAGGCCAGCCCCAGCATTTT.